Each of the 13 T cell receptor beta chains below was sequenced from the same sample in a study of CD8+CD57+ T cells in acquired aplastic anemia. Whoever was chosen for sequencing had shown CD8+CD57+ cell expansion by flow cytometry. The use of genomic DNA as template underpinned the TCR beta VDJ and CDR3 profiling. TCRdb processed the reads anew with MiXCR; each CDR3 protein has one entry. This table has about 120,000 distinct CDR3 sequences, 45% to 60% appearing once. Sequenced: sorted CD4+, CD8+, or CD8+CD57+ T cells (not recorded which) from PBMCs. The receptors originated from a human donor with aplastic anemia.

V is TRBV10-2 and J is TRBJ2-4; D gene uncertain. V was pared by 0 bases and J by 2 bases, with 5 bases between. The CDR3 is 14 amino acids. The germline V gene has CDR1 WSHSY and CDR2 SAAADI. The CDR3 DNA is TGCGCCAGCAGTGAGTCAAACACCAAAAACATTCAGTACTTC. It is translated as CASSESNTKNIQYF.

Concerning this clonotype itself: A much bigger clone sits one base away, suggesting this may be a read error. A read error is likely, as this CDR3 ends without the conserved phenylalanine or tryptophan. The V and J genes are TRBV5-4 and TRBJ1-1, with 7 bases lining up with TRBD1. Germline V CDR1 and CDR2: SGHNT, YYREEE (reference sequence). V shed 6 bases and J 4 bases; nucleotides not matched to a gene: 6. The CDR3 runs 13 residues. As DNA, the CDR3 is TGTGCCAGCAACCGAGCAGGGGGCACTGAAGCTTTCTCT. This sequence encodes CASNRAGGTEAFS.

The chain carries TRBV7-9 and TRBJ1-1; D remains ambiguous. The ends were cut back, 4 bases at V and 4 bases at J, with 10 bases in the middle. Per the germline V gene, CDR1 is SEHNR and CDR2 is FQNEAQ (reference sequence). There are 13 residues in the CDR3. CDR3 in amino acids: CASSYGDGTEAFF. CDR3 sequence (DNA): TGTGCCAGCAGCTACGGAGACGGCACTGAAGCTTTCTTT.

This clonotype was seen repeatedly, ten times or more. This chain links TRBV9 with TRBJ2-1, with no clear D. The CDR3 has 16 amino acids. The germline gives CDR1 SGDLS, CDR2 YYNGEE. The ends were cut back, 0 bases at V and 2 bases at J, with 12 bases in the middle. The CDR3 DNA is TGTGCCAGCAGCGTAGGAATGGTAGCCACCTACAATGAGCAGTTCTTC. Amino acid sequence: CASSVGMVATYNEQFF.

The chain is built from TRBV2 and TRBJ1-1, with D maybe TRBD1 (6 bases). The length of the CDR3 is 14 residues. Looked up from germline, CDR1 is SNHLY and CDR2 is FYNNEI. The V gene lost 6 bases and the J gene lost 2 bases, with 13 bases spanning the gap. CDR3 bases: TGTGCCAGCAGCCGACAGGCAGCAAACACTGAAGCTTTCTTT. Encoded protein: CASSRQAANTEAFF.

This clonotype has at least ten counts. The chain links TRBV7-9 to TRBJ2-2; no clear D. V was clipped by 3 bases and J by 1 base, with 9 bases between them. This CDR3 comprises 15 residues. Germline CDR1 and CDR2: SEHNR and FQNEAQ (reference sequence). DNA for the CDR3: TGTGCCAGCAGCTTTGCGCCTGGGAACACCGGGGAGCTGTTTTTT. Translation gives CASSFAPGNTGELFF.

The CDR3 DNA is TGTGCCACCAGGAAGTTTCCCGATGAGCAGTTCTTC. This sequence encodes CATRKFPDEQFF. J is TRBJ2-1 and V is TRBV15, with D hard to call. The CDR3 runs 12 residues. Trimming pared 6 bases from V and 8 bases from J, leaving 11 bases between. The V gene's germline CDR1 is LNHNV and CDR2 YYDKDF (reference sequence).

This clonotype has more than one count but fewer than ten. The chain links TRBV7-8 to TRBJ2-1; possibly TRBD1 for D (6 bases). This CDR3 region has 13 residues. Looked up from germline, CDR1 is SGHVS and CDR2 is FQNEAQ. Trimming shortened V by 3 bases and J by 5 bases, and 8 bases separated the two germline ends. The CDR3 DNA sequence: TGTGCCAGCAGCTTTGGACAGAACAATGAGCAGTTCTTC. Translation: CASSFGQNNEQFF.

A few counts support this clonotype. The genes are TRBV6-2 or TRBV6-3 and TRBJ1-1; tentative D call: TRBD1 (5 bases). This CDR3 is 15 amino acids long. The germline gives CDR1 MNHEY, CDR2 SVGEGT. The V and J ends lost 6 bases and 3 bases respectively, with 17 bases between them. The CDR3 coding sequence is TGTGCCAGCAGGCCAGGGCGGGGATTAGACACTGAAGCTTTCTTT. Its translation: CASRPGRGLDTEAFF.

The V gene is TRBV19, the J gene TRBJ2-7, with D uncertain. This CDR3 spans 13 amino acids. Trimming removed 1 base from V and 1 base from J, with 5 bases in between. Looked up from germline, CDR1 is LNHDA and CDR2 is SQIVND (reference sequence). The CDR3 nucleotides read TGTGCCAGTAGTATAGGCAAGTCCTACGAGCAGTACTTC. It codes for CASSIGKSYEQYF. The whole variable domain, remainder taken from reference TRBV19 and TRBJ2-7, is DGGITQSPKYLFRKEGQNVTLSCEQNLNHDAMYWYRQDPGQGLRLIYYSQIVNDFQKGDIAEGYSVSREKKESFPLTVTSAQKNPTAFYLCASSIGKSYEQYFGPGTRLTVT.

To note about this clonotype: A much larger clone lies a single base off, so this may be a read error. The CDR3 sequence is CATSFGVREQYF. Here the CDR3 DNA reads TGTGCCACCAGTTTCGGGGTGCGGGAGCAGTACTTC. The chain is built from TRBV24-1 and TRBJ2-7; possible D gene TRBD2, 5 bases. V was trimmed by 6 bases and J by 7 bases, leaving 12 bases between them. CDR3 length equals 12 residues. Germline CDR1 and CDR2: KGHDR and SFDVKD.

The CDR3 region is CASSVYSANSPLHF. The CDR3 DNA reads TGTGCCAGCAGCGTATACAGCGCTAATTCACCCCTCCACTTT. The rearrangement joins TRBV9 to TRBJ1-6; D is uncertain. V was cut by 1 base and J by 6 bases, with 8 bases left in between. The CDR3 is made up of 14 amino acids. Germline assignment: CDR1 SGDLS and CDR2 YYNGEE.

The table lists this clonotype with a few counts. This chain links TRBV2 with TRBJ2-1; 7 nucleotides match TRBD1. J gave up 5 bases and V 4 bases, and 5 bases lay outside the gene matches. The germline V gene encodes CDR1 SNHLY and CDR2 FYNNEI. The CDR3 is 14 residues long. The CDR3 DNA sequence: TGTGCCAGCAGTGGCAGGACAGGCCACAATGAGCAGTTCTTC. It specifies CASSGRTGHNEQFF.